A single sample is the source of the 7 T cell receptor beta chains below, sequenced in a study of a mutant IDH1 vaccine in newly diagnosed glioma (dated by TCRdb to 2020 to 2022). The time point label for this specimen denotes: week 35, safety follow-up. Every vaccine dose consisted of 300 ug of a 20-mer mutant IDH1 peptide in Montanide, administered subcutaneously together with topical imiquimod. Library method: the immunoSEQ multiplex PCR assay. TCRdb limited this immuneACCESS table to in-frame rearrangements with V and J called. A share of clones is missing; checked studies link under half to unresolved V genes, and the rest is unexplained. In all, the sample holds about 54,000 clones, and roughly 84% of those were seen once. Approximately 4.3% of the sample rests with the top ten. These receptors' antigens are unknown. The input for sequencing was PBMCs, taken from a glioma patient whose treatment included an IDH1 peptide vaccine. These receptors came from a woman younger than 35 with glioma.

This chain joins TRBV5-6 and TRBJ2-1, with 8 bases aligning to TRBD2. The CDR3 runs 16 residues. V lost 0 bases and J lost 10; bases outside the gene matches: 12. The germline V gene has CDR1 SGHDT and CDR2 YYEEEE. For the CDR3, the DNA is TGTGCCAGCAGCTTGGAGGTCGAGCGGGGGTTAGGGGAGCAGTTCTTC. It encodes CASSLEVERGLGEQFF.

The gene calls are TRBV6-1 and TRBJ1-2, with 8 bases aligning to TRBD1. J lost 3 bases, V lost 5 bases, and 5 bases had no gene match. The germline CDR1 and CDR2 sequences are MNHNS and SASEGT. The CDR3 sequence is 14 residues long. CDR3 nucleotides: TGTGCCAGCAGTCTAGGACAGGGATACTATGGCTACACCTTC. Its translation is CASSLGQGYYGYTF.

The chain couples TRBV7-2 to TRBJ2-1, with TRBD1 as a possible D gene (5 bases). Germline CDR1 SGHTA, CDR2 FQGNSA. This CDR3 spans 12 amino acids. V lost 4 bases and J lost 9, with 10 bases in between. DNA of the CDR3: TGTGCCAGCAGCTCACAGGATCTTGAGCAGTTCTTC. This encodes CASSSQDLEQFF.

The chain has TRBV6-5 and TRBJ2-1, with a weak D call TRBD1 (6 bases). There are 15 residues in the CDR3. The ends were cut back, 5 bases at V and 6 bases at J, with 17 bases in the middle. CDR1 is MNHEY, CDR2 SVGAGI, per germline. The CDR3 protein is CASSPTGEGFNEQFF. The CDR3 DNA follows: TGTGCCAGCAGTCCGACAGGAGAAGGTTTCAATGAGCAGTTCTTC.

This chain connects TRBV4-2 to TRBJ2-1, with TRBD2 matching 8 bases. The germline V gene has CDR1 LGHNA and CDR2 YNFKEQ. The CDR3 sequence is 17 residues long. Germline trimming cut 0 bases from V and 10 bases from J; bases unmatched to any gene: 14. The CDR3 nucleotides are TGTGCCAGCAGCCAAGATTGGGGACTAGGATTCCTTGGGGAGCAGTTCTTC. Protein: CASSQDWGLGFLGEQFF.

The chain recombines TRBV5-1 with TRBJ2-1, with D unresolved. Per germline, CDR1 SGHRS and CDR2 YFSETQ. V was trimmed by 1 base and J by 6 bases, leaving 14 bases between them. The CDR3 spans 15 residues. CDR3 protein: CASSLSAVLINEQFF. The CDR3 DNA sequence: TGCGCCAGCAGCTTGTCAGCTGTATTAATCAATGAGCAGTTCTTC.

In its sample, this clone was seen once. The V gene is TRBV5-6, the J gene TRBJ2-3; 7 nucleotides line up with TRBD2. Per the germline V gene, CDR1 is SGHDT and CDR2 is YYEEEE. V trimming: 2 bases; J trimming: 0 bases; junction bases outside the gene matches: 3. The CDR3 consists of 15 residues. Here the CDR3 reads CASSFSGPSTDTQYF. The DNA of the CDR3 is TGTGCCAGCAGCTTTAGCGGGCCTAGCACAGATACGCAGTATTTT.